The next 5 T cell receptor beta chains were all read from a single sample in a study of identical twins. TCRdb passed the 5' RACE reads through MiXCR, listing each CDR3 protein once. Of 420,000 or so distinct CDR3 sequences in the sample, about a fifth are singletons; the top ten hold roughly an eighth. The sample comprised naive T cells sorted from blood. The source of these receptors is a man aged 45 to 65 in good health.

CDR3 sequence (DNA): TGTGCCAGCAGCCCTTTTGTAAAGGGCGGGTCTGGGGCCAACGTCCTGACTTTC. This translates into CASSPFVKGGSGANVLTF. J is TRBJ2-6 and V is TRBV7-8, with D possibly matching TRBD2 (5 bases). The germline V gene encodes CDR1 SGHVS and CDR2 FQNEAQ. The CDR3 is made up of 18 amino acids. The V gene lost 5 bases and the J gene lost 1 base, with 18 bases spanning the gap. Supplemented by reference TRBV7-8 and TRBJ2-6, the full variable domain reads GAGVSQSPRYKVAKRGQDVALRCDPISGHVSLFWYQQALGQGPEFLTYFQNEAQLDKSGLPSDRFFAERPEGSVSTLKIQRTQQEDSAVYLCASSPFVKGGSGANVLTFGAGSRLTVL.

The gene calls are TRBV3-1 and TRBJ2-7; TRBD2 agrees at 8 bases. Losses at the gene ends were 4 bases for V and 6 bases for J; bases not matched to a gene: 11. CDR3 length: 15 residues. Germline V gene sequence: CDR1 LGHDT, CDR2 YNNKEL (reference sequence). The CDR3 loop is CASSLGTRGMGEQYF. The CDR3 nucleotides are TGTGCCAGCAGCCTGGGGACTAGAGGGATGGGCGAGCAGTACTTC.

The CDR3: CASRQEWGVDEQFF. In DNA form, the CDR3 reads TGCGCCAGCAGGCAAGAATGGGGGGTCGATGAGCAGTTCTTC. V and J are TRBV5-1 and TRBJ2-1, with D possibly being TRBD2 (6 bases). V lost 5 bases to trimming and J lost 8 bases, with 17 bases between them. The CDR3 is 14 residues long. Germline values: CDR1 SGHRS, CDR2 YFSETQ.

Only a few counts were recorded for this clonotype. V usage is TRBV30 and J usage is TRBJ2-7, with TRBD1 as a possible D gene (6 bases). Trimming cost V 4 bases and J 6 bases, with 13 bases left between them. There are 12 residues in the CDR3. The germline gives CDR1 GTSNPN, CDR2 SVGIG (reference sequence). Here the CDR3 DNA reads TGTGCCTGGAAAACACAGGGTGCCGAGCAGTACTTC. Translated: CAWKTQGAEQYF. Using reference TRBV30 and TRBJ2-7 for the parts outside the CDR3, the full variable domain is SQTIHQWPATLVQPVGSPLSLECTVEGTSNPNLYWYRQAAGRGLQLLFYSVGIGQISSEVPQNLSASRPQDRQFILSSKKLLLSDSGFYLCAWKTQGAEQYFGPGTRLTVT.

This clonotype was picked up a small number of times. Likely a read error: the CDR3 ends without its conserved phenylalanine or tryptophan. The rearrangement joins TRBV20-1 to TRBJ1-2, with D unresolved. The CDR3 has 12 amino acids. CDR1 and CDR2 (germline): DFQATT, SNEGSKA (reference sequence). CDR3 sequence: CSAQTINYGYTL. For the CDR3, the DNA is TGCAGCGCGCAGACAATTAACTATGGCTACACCCTC.